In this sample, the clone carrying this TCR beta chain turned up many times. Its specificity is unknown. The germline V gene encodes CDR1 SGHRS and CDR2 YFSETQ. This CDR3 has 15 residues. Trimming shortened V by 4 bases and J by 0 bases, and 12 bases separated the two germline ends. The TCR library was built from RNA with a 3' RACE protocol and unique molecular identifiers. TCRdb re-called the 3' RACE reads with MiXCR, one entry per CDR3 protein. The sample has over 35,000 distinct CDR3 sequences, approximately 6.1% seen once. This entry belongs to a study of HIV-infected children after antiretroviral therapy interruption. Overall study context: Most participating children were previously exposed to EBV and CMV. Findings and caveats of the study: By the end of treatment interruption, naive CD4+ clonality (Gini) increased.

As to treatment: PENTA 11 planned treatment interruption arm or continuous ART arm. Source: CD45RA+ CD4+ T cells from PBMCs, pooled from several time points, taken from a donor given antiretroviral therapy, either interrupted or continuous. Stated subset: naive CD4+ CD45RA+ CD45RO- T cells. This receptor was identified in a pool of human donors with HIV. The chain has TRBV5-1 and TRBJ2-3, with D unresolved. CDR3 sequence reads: CASSPTRRSTDTQYF. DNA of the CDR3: TGCGCCAGCAGCCCGACGCGTCGAAGCACAGATACGCAGTATTTT. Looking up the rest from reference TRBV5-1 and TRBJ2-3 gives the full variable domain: KAGVTQTPRYLIKTRGQQVTLSCSPISGHRSVSWYQQTPGQGLQFLFEYFSETQRNKGNFPGRFSGRQFSNSRSEMNVSTLELGDSALYLCASSPTRRSTDTQYFGPGTRLTVL.